This TCR beta chain was recovered during a study of cytomegalovirus exposure and HLA in healthy donors. Findings and limits, study-wide: V- and J-gene trimming of TCR beta was linked (in a later analysis) to a missense DCLRE1C variant.

CDR1 and CDR2 (germline): LNHDA, SQIVND (reference sequence). J gave up 10 bases and V 2 bases, and 6 bases lay outside the gene matches. The CDR3 is 15 residues long. Concerning this clone: Its cognate antigen is unknown.

The PCR used 60 Vbeta and 13 Jbeta primers. Sequencing used immunoSEQ multiplex PCR; TCRdb keeps in-frame clones, though not all of them. The sample has 100,000 or so clones, 12% to 15% seen once. The chain has TRBV19 and TRBJ2-1; 12 bases fit TRBD2. Sequenced sample: PBMCs. This receptor was taken from a female donor in good health and CMV-seronegative. The CDR3 is CASSIPSGGAREQFF. The CDR3 region has the DNA TGTGCCAGTAGTATACCTAGCGGGGGGGCCCGAGAGCAGTTCTTC.